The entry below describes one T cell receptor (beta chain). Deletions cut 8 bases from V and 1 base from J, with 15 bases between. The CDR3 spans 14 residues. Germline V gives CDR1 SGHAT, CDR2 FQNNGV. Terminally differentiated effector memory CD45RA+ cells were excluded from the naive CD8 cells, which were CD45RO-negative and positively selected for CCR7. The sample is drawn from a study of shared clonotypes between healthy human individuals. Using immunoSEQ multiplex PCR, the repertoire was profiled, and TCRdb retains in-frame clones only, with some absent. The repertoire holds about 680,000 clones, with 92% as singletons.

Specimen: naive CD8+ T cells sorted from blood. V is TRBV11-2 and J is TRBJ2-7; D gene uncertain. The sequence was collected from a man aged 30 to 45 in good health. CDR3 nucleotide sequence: TGTGCCAGCTTGGATGGTCCCGTGTCCTACGAGCAGTACTTC. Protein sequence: CASLDGPVSYEQYF.